These T cell receptor beta chains were read from a single sample in a study of monozygotic twins with inflammatory bowel disease. Reprocessing the 5' RACE reads, TCRdb reports a single entry for every CDR3 protein and omits DNA. The sample table includes about 160,000 distinct CDR3 sequences. Sequenced: blood. These receptors came from a human donor with ulcerative colitis or Crohn's disease, or a healthy co-twin of an affected twin (not recorded which). Each CDR3 is given with its conserved first and last residue.

V,J,CDR3
TRBV20-1,TRBJ2-2,CSARSPPSGELFF
TRBV19,TRBJ2-7,CASSIRDLTYEQYF
TRBV5-1,TRBJ2-1,CASTTESSYNEQFF
TRBV5-5,TRBJ2-5,CASVSQETQYF
TRBV7-3,TRBJ2-1,CASSPQGGDEQFF
TRBV7-3,TRBJ2-1,CASSLGSYNEQFF
TRBV5-4,TRBJ1-6,CASSLGLGSPLHF
TRBV5-1,TRBJ2-1,CASSADKGAVGEQFF
TRBV7-9,TRBJ2-3,CASSSQTGTTPQYF
TRBV7-6,TRBJ2-3,CASSPVPGVTDTQYF
TRBV5-1,TRBJ2-1,CASSLMTNNEQFF
TRBV28,TRBJ1-5,CASSLTGTREPQHF
TRBV5-8,TRBJ1-5,CASSSQTGLSNQPQHF
TRBV5-1,TRBJ2-7,CASRPGPVPHEQYF
TRBV7-2,TRBJ2-7,CASSLAPGLAGEQYF
TRBV12-3/TRBV12-4,TRBJ2-3,CASTQSPGLGGGTGTQYF
TRBV28,TRBJ1-2,CASSLPATRTYGYTF
TRBV11-2,TRBJ2-7,CASSLTDTYYEQYF
TRBV5-1,TRBJ1-2,CASRIDRADGYTF
TRBV9,TRBJ2-6,CASSGPGSWSGANVLTF
TRBV7-8,TRBJ2-2,CASSLGLVNRELFF
TRBV5-1,TRBJ1-3,CASSLDPRGTGNTIYF
TRBV19,TRBJ2-1,CASSPRTSGYDNEQFF
TRBV10-3,TRBJ2-7,CAISRYGTSGTYEQYF
TRBV5-1,TRBJ2-3,CASSPDTDTQYF
TRBV20-1,TRBJ2-3,CSAMLGLAGYTDTQYF
TRBV5-1,TRBJ2-3,CASSSRGRGDTQYF
TRBV28,TRBJ2-3,CASRVGSTDTQYF
TRBV15,TRBJ2-7,CATSQQGASLYEQYF
TRBV3-1,TRBJ2-2,CASSQGGVNTGELFF
TRBV4-3,TRBJ2-5,CASSQDLGQGKETQYF